Listed below are T cell receptor beta chains from one sample, sequenced in a study of read filtering for tumor transcriptome and immune sequencing. TCRdb fed the reads into MiXCR, producing one record per CDR3 protein. The repertoire includes about 24,000 distinct CDR3 sequences, approximately 23% of them detected once, and about 50% sits in the top ten. The sample taken for sequencing was a population of CD138-negative cells sorted from bone marrow. The receptor source for this set is a donor over 35 with multiple myeloma. CDR3s include the opening cysteine and the closing phenylalanine or tryptophan. D genes are given only for firm matches. Expanded clones get a size class; other rows say once, few or many, or leave the size out.

d_call,clone_size,j_call,v_call,cdr3_aa,cdr3_nt
TRBD1,many,TRBJ2-7,TRBV28,CASSFWTGSTNEQYF,TGTGCCAGCAGTTTTTGGACAGGGTCCACTAACGAGCAGTACTTC
NA,NA,TRBJ2-7,TRBV11-2,CASSLYQRVEQYF,TGTGCCAGCAGCTTATATCAGAGGGTCGAGCAGTACTTC
TRBD1,many,TRBJ1-1,TRBV7-2,CASSPIGQGATEAFF,TGTGCCAGCAGTCCTATCGGACAGGGGGCCACTGAAGCTTTCTTT
NA,many,TRBJ1-2,TRBV5-5,CASSLRLTENYGYTF,TGTGCCAGCAGCTTACGTCTAACAGAGAACTATGGCTACACCTTC
NA,many,TRBJ1-6,TRBV2,CASTQFYNSPLHF,TGTGCCAGCACCCAGTTCTATAATTCACCCCTCCACTTT
NA,NA,TRBJ2-5,TRBV6-6,CASSPVVAETQYF,TGTGCCAGCAGTCCCGTAGTAGCCGAGACCCAGTACTTC
NA,many,TRBJ1-2,TRBV7-2,CASSLAQGKFYGYTF,TGTGCCAGCAGCTTAGCCCAGGGGAAATTCTATGGCTACACCTTC
TRBD2,NA,TRBJ2-3,TRBV7-3,CASSLTPKGAGGLVQYF,TGTGCCAGCAGCTTAACCCCAAAGGGAGCGGGGGGGCTCGTTCAGTATTTT
NA,many,TRBJ2-5,TRBV6-5,CASSRLGRRETQYF,TGTGCCAGCAGCCGATTGGGACGAAGAGAGACCCAGTACTTC
NA,NA,TRBJ2-5,TRBV25-1,CASSESWSDQETQYF,TGTGCCAGCAGTGAATCTTGGTCAGATCAAGAGACCCAGTACTTC
NA,NA,TRBJ1-3,TRBV28,CASSPPSRSGNTIYF,TGTGCCAGCAGTCCCCCGAGCCGCTCTGGAAACACCATATATTTT
NA,NA,TRBJ1-2,TRBV6-5,CAGVGGRGSFGYTF,TGTGCCGGCGTAGGGGGGCGCGGTTCCTTCGGCTACACCTTC
NA,few,TRBJ2-5,TRBV5-4,CASTSLGRGAQETQYF,TGTGCCAGCACCTCCTTGGGGCGGGGCGCCCAAGAGACCCAGTACTTC
NA,many,TRBJ1-1,TRBV29-1,CSVRSLWDTEAFF,TGCAGCGTTCGGAGCTTGTGGGACACTGAAGCTTTCTTT
NA,many,TRBJ2-1,TRBV7-9,CASSLYDEQFF,TGTGCCAGCAGCTTATATGATGAGCAGTTCTTC